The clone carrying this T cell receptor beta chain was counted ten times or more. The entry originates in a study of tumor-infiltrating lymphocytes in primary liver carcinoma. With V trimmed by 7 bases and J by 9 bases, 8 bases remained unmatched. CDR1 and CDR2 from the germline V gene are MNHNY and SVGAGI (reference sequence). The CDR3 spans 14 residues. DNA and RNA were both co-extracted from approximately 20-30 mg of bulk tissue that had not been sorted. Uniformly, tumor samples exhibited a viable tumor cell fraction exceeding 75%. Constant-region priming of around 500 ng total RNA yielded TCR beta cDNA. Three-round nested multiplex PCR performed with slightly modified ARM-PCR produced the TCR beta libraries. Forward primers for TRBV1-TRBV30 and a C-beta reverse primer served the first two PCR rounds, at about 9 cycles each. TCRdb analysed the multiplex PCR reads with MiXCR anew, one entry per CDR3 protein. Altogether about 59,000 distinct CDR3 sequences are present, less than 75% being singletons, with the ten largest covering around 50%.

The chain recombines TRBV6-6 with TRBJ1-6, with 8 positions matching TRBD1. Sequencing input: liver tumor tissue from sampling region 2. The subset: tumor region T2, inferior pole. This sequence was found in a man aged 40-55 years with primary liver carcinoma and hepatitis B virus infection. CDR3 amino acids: CASTHTGGSSPLHF. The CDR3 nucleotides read TGTGCCAGCACCCACACAGGGGGAAGTTCACCCCTCCACTTT.